The subject of this entry is one T cell receptor (beta chain). Its target is unknown. These data come from a study of cytomegalovirus exposure and HLA in healthy donors. Study observations and caveats: Clonal expansion was found to be greater in HLA-associated TCR beta chains than in equally common others in a later analysis. The investigators catalogued some 150 TCR beta chains as cytomegalovirus-associated. In a later analysis, V- and J-gene trimming of beta chains associated with a DCLRE1C missense variant, replicated independently. Sequencing likely produced, as an artifact, a cluster of highly shared sequence variants.

With 60 Vbeta and 13 Jbeta primers, the PCR was carried out. Some clones are missing from TCRdb's copy, which holds only in-frame ones; the method was immunoSEQ multiplex PCR. In all, the sample yields 150,000 to 200,000 clones. Sample: PBMCs. The TCR was taken from a woman aged 55-75 years in good health and CMV-seronegative.

The CDR3: CASSESGGEVYTEAFF. In DNA form, the CDR3 reads TGTGCCAGCAGTGAATCAGGGGGCGAGGTGTACACTGAAGCTTTCTTT. The gene calls are TRBV25-1 and TRBJ1-1; 8 nucleotides match TRBD1. The CDR3 runs to 16 residues. With V trimmed by 1 base and J by 3 bases, 7 bases remained unmatched. Looked up from germline, CDR1 is MGHDK and CDR2 is SYGVNS.